This TCR beta chain was recorded in a study of blood T cell repertoires in COVID-19. As for the study in general: COVID-19 samples collected from the United States, Italy and Spain covered acute and convalescent phases. PBMCs, B-cell-depleted T cells, or T cells were the source of the cDNA or gDNA that made up the material.

Original methodology: Reference gene primer amplification in the assay estimated nucleated cell counts. Clones were read by immunoSEQ multiplex PCR, and TCRdb kept only the in-frame ones, dropping some. Clone size and the V and J calls come from that table; the DNA yielded D and trimming. The sample contains about 210,000 clones, around 81% of which appear only once. The receptor was derived from a woman in her 70s with acute or convalescent COVID-19. Sequenced material: peripheral blood.

This CDR3 reads CASSSLAGGPSGANVLTF. CDR3 coding DNA: TGTGCCAGCAGCTCCCTAGCGGGGGGCCCCTCTGGGGCCAACGTCCTGACTTTC. The chain combines TRBV5-6 with TRBJ2-6, with 11 bases aligning to TRBD2. The germline CDR1 and CDR2 sequences are SGHDT and YYEEEE. The CDR3 is 18 residues long. J was trimmed by 0 bases and V by 3 bases; bases with no gene match: 5.